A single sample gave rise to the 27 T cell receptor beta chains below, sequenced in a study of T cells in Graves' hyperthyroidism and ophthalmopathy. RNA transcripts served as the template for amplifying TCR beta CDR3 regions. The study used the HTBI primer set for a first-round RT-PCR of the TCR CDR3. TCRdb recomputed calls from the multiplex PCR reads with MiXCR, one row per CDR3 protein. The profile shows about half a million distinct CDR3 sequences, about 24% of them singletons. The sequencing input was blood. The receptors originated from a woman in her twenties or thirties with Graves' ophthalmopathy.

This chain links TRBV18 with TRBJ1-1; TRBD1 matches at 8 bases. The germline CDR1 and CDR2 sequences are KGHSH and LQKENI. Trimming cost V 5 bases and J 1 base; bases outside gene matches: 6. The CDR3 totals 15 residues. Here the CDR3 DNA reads TGTGCCAGCTCAGCGGTTGACAGGGGGAACACTGAAGCTTTCTTT. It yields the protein CASSAVDRGNTEAFF.

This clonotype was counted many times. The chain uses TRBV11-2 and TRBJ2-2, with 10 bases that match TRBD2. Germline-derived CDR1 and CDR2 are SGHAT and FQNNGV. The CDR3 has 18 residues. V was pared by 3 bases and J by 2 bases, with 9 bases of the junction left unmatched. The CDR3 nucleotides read TGTGCCAGCAGCTTGTTTCCTAGCGGGGGCCTAAACACCGGGGAGCTGTTTTTT. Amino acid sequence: CASSLFPSGGLNTGELFF.

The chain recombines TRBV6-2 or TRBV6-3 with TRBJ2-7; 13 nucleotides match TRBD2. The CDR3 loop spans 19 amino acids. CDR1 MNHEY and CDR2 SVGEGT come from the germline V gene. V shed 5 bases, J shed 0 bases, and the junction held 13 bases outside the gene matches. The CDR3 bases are TGTGCCAGCAGTAATGTTCCGGGACTAGCGGGGATAAACTCCTACGAGCAGTACTTC. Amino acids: CASSNVPGLAGINSYEQYF.

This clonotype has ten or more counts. The CDR3 protein is CASSDRANYGYTF. The CDR3 nucleotides are TGTGCCAGTAGTGACCGGGCCAACTATGGCTACACCTTC. This chain joins TRBV19 and TRBJ1-2; no firm D call. The V end lost 5 bases, the J end lost 2 bases, and 9 bases lay between the germline ends. CDR1 and CDR2 from the germline V gene are LNHDA and SQIVND (reference sequence). The CDR3 has 13 amino acids.

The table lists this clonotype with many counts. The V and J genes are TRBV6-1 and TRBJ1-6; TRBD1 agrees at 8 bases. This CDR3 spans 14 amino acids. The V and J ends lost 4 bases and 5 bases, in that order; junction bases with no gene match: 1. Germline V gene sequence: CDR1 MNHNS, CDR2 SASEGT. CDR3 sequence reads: CASSGGQDNSPLHF. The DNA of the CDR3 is TGTGCCAGCAGTGGGGGACAGGATAATTCACCCCTCCACTTT.

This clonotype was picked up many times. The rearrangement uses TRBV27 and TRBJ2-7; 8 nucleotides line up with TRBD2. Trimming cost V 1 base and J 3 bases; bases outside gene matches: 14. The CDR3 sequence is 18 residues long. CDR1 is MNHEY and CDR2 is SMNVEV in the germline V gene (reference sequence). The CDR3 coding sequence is TGTGCCAGCAGTTTATACCCCACCGATACGGCGGGGGGCTACGAGCAGTACTTC. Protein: CASSLYPTDTAGGYEQYF.

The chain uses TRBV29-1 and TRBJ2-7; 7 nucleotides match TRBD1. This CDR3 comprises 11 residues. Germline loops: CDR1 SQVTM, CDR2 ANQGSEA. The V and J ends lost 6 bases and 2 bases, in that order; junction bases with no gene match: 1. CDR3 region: CSVTGTYEQYF. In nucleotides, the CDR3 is TGCAGCGTGACAGGGACCTACGAGCAGTACTTC.

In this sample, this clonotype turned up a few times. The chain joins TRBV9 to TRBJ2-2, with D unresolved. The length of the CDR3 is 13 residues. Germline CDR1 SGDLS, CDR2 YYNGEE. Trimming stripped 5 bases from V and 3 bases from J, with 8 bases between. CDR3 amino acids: CASSPPDTGELFF. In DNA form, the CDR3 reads TGTGCCAGCAGTCCGCCGGACACCGGGGAGCTGTTTTTT.

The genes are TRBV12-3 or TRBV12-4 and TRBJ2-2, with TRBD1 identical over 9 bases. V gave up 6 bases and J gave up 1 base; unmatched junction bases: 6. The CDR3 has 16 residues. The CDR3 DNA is TGTGCCAGCAGCCCACCGGGACAGGGGAACACCGGGGAGCTGTTTTTT. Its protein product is CASSPPGQGNTGELFF.

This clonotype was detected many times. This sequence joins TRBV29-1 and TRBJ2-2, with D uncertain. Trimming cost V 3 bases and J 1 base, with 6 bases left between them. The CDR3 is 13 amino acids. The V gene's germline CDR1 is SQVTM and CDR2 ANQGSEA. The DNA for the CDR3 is TGCAGCGTTGACGTTCAGAACACCGGGGAGCTGTTTTTT. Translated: CSVDVQNTGELFF.

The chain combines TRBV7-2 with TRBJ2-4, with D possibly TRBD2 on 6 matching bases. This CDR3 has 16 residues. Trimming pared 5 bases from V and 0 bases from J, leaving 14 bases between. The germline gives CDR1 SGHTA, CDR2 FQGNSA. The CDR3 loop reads CASSLGSGLAKNIQYF. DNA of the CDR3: TGTGCCAGCAGCCTGGGTAGCGGATTAGCCAAAAACATTCAGTACTTC.

CDR3 amino acids: CASSFRINTEAFF. For the CDR3, the DNA is TGTGCCAGCAGCTTTCGGATAAACACTGAAGCTTTCTTT. The rearrangement links TRBV11-3 to TRBJ1-1; the D is unclear. In germline, CDR1 is SGHNT, CDR2 YENEEA. Trimming took 3 bases from V and 2 from J, leaving 7 bases between them. This CDR3 region has 13 residues.

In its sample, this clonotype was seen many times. As DNA, the CDR3 is TGTGCCACCAGCGGGGAAGGGGAGACCCAGTACTTC. Protein product: CATSGEGETQYF. The chain uses TRBV15 and TRBJ2-5; D not resolved. Germline lookup yields CDR1 LNHNV and CDR2 YYDKDF (reference sequence). The CDR3 extends over 12 amino acids. Between the trimmed V and J ends, which lost 5 bases and 5 bases, there was a span of 9 bases. Complete variable domain (other parts from reference TRBV15 and TRBJ2-5): DAMVIQNPRYQVTQFGKPVTLSCSQTLNHNVMYWYQQKSSQAPKLLFHYYDKDFNNEADTPDNFQSRRPNTSFCFLDIRSPGLGDTAMYLCATSGEGETQYFGPGTRLLVL.

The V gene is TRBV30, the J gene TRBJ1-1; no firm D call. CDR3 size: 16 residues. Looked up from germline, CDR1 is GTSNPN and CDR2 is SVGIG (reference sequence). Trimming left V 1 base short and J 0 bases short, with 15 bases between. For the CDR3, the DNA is TGTGCCTGGAGTGCATGGACCTACCCCATGAACACTGAAGCTTTCTTT. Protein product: CAWSAWTYPMNTEAFF.

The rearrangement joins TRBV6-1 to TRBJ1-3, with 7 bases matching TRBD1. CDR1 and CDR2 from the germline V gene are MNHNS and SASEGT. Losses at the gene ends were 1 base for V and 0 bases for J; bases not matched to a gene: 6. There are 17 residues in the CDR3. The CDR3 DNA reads TGTGCCAGCAGTGAAGTTTCGGGACAGTTCTCTGGAAACACCATATATTTT. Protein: CASSEVSGQFSGNTIYF.

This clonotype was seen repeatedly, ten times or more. The CDR3, as DNA: TGTGCCAGCAGCTCCAGGGGATATCTTGGCGAGCAGTACTTC. The encoded protein is CASSSRGYLGEQYF. The rearrangement links TRBV12-3 or TRBV12-4 to TRBJ2-7; TRBD1 is a possible D gene (6 bases). CDR3 length: 14 residues. V lost 6 bases, J lost 6 bases, and 18 bases lay in between.

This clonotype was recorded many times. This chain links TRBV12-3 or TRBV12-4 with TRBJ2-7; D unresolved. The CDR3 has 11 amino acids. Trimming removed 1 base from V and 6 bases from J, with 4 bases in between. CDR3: CASSLGTEQYF. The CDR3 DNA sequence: TGTGCCAGCAGTTTAGGGACCGAGCAGTACTTC.

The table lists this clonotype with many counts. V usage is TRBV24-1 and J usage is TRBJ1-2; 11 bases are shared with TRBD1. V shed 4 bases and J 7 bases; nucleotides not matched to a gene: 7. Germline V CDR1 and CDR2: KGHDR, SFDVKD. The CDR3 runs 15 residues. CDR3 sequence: CATSEGGQGAIGYTF. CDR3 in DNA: TGTGCCACCAGTGAAGGAGGACAGGGGGCGATTGGCTACACCTTC.

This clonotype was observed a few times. The CDR3 region is CASSGDAGELFF. DNA of the CDR3: TGTGCCAGCAGTGGGGATGCCGGGGAGCTGTTTTTT. The genes are TRBV2 and TRBJ2-2, with D unresolved. Per the germline V gene, CDR1 is SNHLY and CDR2 is FYNNEI. V lost 4 bases and J 6 bases, leaving 6 bases between the germline ends. This CDR3 has 12 amino acids.

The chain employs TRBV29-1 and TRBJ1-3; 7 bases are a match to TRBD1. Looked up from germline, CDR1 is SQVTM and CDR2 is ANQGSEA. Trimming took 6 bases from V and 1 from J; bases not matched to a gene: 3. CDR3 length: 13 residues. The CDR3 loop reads CSVQGLSGNTIYF. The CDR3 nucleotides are TGCAGCGTACAGGGGCTATCTGGAAACACCATATATTTT.

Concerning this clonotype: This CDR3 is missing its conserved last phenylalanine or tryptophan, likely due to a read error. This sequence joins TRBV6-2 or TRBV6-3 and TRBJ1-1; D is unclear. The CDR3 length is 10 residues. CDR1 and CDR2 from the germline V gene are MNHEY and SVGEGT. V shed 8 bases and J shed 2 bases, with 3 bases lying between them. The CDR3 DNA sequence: TGTGCCAGCGGAAACACTGAAGCTTTCTAT. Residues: CASGNTEAFY.

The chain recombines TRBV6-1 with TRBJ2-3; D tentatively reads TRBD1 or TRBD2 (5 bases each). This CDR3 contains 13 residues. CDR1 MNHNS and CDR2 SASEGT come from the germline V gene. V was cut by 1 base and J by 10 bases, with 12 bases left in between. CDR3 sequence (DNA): TGTGCCAGCAGTGAAGGGGACCCGGGTCCGCAGTATTTT. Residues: CASSEGDPGPQYF.

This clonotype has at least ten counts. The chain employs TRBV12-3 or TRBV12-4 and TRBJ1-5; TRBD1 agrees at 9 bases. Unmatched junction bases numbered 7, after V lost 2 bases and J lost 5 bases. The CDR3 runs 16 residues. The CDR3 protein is CASSLRGTGGHQPQHF. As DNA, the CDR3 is TGTGCCAGCAGTTTACGAGGCACAGGGGGCCATCAGCCCCAGCATTTT.

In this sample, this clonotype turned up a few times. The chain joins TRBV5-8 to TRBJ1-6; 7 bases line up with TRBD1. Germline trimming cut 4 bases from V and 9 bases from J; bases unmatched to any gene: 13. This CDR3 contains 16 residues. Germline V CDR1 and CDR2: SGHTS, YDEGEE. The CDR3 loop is CASSQGTGQVASPLHF. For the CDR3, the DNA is TGTGCCAGCAGCCAAGGAACCGGACAGGTGGCTTCACCCCTCCACTTT.

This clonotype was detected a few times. CDR3 coding DNA: TGTGCCAGCAGCCCTCGGGACCTTCCCTACGAGCAGTACTTC. Its translation is CASSPRDLPYEQYF. The V gene is TRBV11-1, the J gene TRBJ2-7; TRBD1 or TRBD2 may be the D gene (5 bases each). This CDR3 comprises 14 residues. The germline V and J ends were trimmed by 5 bases and 2 bases, with 13 bases remaining between them. From germline, CDR1 is SGHAT and CDR2 FQDESV (reference sequence).

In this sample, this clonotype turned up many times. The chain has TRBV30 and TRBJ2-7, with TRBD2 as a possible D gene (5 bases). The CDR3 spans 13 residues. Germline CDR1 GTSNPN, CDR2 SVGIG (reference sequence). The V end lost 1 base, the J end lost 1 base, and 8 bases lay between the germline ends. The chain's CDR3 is CAWSDGVSYEQYF. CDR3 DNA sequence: TGTGCCTGGAGTGACGGGGTATCCTACGAGCAGTACTTC.

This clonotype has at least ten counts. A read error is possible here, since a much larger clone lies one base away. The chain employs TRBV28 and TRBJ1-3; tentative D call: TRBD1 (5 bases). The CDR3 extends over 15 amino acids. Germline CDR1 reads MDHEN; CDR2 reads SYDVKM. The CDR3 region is CASTGRAISGSTIYF. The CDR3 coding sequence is TGTGCCAGCACAGGCAGGGCAATTTCTGGAAGCACCATATATTTT. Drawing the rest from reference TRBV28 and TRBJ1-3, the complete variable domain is DVKVTQSSRYLVKRTGEKVFLECVQDMDHENMFWYRQDPGLGLRLIYFSYDVKMKEKGDIPEGYSVSREKKERFSLILESASTNQTSMYLCASTGRAISGSTIYFGEGSWLTVV.